This TCR beta chain was sequenced during a study of T cell repertoires in cytomegalovirus infection. Study information: Public signatures in TCR beta pointed to CMV infection and matching HLA type. The study, taken as a whole, reports: Totalled public TCR beta family frequency picked out people who carried CMV plus the relevant HLA. The study found HLA-C-restricted CMV-specific TCR beta clonotypes dominating the ex vivo response.

MiXCR, applied by TCRdb to the reads, yields one record per CDR3 protein. The table records fewer than 200,000 distinct CDR3 sequences, around 15% of them present only once. Germline CDR1 and CDR2: SGHVS and FNYEAQ. The CDR3 totals 14 residues. Trimming removed 2 bases at V and 1 base at J, with 8 bases between. The sample holds many counts of this clonotype. What it recognizes is unknown. This TCR came from a human donor in good health (CMV status not recorded). Some clones in this sample may be carry-over from other donors' samples. The source material was PBMCs. The V call is TRBV7-6, the J call TRBJ1-1; D is perhaps TRBD1 (6 bases). The CDR3 nucleotides read TGTGCCAGCAGCTTAAGGACAGCGAACACTGAAGCTTTCTTT. It specifies CASSLRTANTEAFF.